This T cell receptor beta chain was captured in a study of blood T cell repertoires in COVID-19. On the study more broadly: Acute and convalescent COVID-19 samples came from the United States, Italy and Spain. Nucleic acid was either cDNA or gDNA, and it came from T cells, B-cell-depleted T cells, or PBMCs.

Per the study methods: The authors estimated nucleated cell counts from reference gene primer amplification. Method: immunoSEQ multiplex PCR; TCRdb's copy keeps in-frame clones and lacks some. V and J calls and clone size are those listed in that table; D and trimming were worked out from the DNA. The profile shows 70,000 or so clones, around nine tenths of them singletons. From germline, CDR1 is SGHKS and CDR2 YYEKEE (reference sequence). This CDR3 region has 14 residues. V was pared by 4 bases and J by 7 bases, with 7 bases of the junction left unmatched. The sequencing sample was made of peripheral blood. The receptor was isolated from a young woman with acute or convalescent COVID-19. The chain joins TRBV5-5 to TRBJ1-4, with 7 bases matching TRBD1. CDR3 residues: CASSKQGTSEKLFF. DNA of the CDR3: TGTGCCAGCAGCAAACAGGGGACGAGTGAAAAACTGTTTTTT.